What follows are 22 T cell receptor beta chains derived from one specimen sequenced in a study of PD-L1 blockade in urothelial cancer. TCRdb keeps only in-frame clones here, not all; method: immunoSEQ multiplex PCR. The sample lists some 110,000 clones, 85% to 90% occurring once. Sample time point: peripheral blood 6 weeks after treatment start. The sequencing used PBMCs, collected around atezolizumab (anti-PD-L1) treatment. These receptors were obtained from a man aged 55 to 70 with urothelial cancer.

This clone was detected once. The rearrangement joins TRBV7-8 to TRBJ1-6; weak D call: TRBD1 (6 bases). The CDR3 covers 13 residues. Germline values: CDR1 SGHVS, CDR2 FQNEAQ. Trimming stripped 5 bases from V and 13 bases from J, with 15 bases between. CDR3 residues: CASSRDTVFPLHF. CDR3 nucleotide sequence: TGTGCCAGCAGCAGGGACACGGTATTTCCCCTCCACTTT.

The rearrangement links TRBV5-4 to TRBJ2-5; TRBD2 agrees at 7 bases. The germline V gene encodes CDR1 SGHNT and CDR2 YYREEE (reference sequence). The CDR3 contains 16 residues. The V gene end was trimmed by 3 bases and the J gene end by 1 base; junction bases not matched to a gene: 9. CDR3: CASSSGAGTIQETQYF. In DNA form, the CDR3 reads TGTGCCAGCAGCTCGGGAGCCGGGACTATCCAAGAGACCCAGTACTTC.

The chain couples TRBV10-3 to TRBJ2-3; TRBD1 aligns across 9 bases. CDR1 and CDR2 from the germline V gene are ENHRY and SYGVKD. This CDR3 comprises 15 residues. The V segment lost 4 bases and the J segment 5 bases; nucleotides outside the gene matches: 7. The CDR3 sequence is CAISGSRDREDTQYF. The CDR3 DNA follows: TGTGCCATCAGTGGGTCCCGGGACAGGGAAGATACGCAGTATTTT.

This clone was found once. This CDR3 reads CASSFLEGAPVLNGELFF. The CDR3 DNA follows: TGTGCCAGCAGCTTCTTAGAGGGGGCGCCGGTTCTTAACGGGGAGCTGTTTTTT. The rearrangement uses TRBV7-8 and TRBJ2-2; TRBD1 aligns across 7 bases. The CDR3 extends over 18 amino acids. The V gene's germline CDR1 is SGHVS and CDR2 FQNEAQ. The ends lost 3 bases at V and 7 bases at J; junction bases unmatched: 17. The full variable domain, in which reference TRBV7-8 and TRBJ2-2 provide the parts outside the CDR3, is GAGVSQSPRYKVAKRGQDVALRCDPISGHVSLFWYQQALGQGPEFLTYFQNEAQLDKSGLPSDRFFAERPEGSVSTLKIQRTQQEDSAVYLCASSFLEGAPVLNGELFFGEGSRLTVL.

V is TRBV5-4 and J is TRBJ2-5; possible D gene TRBD2, 5 bases. CDR1 and CDR2 (germline): SGHNT, YYREEE (reference sequence). Trimming removed 0 bases at V and 5 bases at J, with 14 bases between. The CDR3 runs 15 residues. The chain's CDR3 is CASSLEFRTGETQYF. CDR3 coding DNA: TGTGCCAGCAGCTTGGAGTTCCGAACGGGGGAGACCCAGTACTTC.

The rearrangement joins TRBV7-3 to TRBJ1-2; maybe TRBD1 (6 bases). Trimming removed 7 bases from V and 5 bases from J, with 23 bases in between. CDR3 length: 16 amino acids. Germline V gives CDR1 SGHTA, CDR2 FQGTGA. CDR3 nucleotide sequence: TGTGCCAGCACCGAACAGGGTTCGACCTTCTCTTATGGCTACACCTTC. Residues: CASTEQGSTFSYGYTF.

The V and J genes are TRBV5-8 and TRBJ2-3; D call uncertain. Trimming shortened V by 6 bases and J by 2 bases, and 25 bases separated the two germline ends. The CDR3 is made up of 18 amino acids. Germline values: CDR1 SGHTS, CDR2 YDEGEE. CDR3 residues: CASNHMEMSALNTDTQYF. For the CDR3, the DNA is TGTGCCAGCAACCACATGGAGATGTCAGCCCTGAACACAGATACGCAGTATTTT.

CDR3 nucleotide sequence: TGTGCCAGCTCACCACGAAGACAGGGGAACTATGGCTACACCTTC. Translating it yields CASSPRRQGNYGYTF. The chain couples TRBV18 to TRBJ1-2, with 8 nucleotides matching TRBD1. CDR3 length equals 15 residues. After removal of 1 base from V and 2 bases from J, the junction contained 3 bases not matched to a gene. The germline V gene has CDR1 KGHSH and CDR2 LQKENI.

The chain employs TRBV5-6 and TRBJ2-3; 9 bases agree with TRBD2. The V gene's germline CDR1 is SGHDT and CDR2 YYEEEE. This CDR3 region has 14 residues. V trimming: 0 bases; J trimming: 4 bases; junction bases outside the gene matches: 0. CDR3 coding DNA: TGTGCCAGCAGCTTGGCTAGCGGGGCAGATACGCAGTATTTT. The encoded protein is CASSLASGADTQYF.

The chain has TRBV5-1 and TRBJ2-5, with 9 nucleotides matching TRBD1. The germline CDR1 and CDR2 sequences are SGHRS and YFSETQ. This CDR3 is built from 14 residues. V dropped 4 bases and J dropped 4; count of bases not matched to a gene: 5. This chain's CDR3 is CASSPGTGSETQYF. CDR3 bases: TGCGCCAGCAGCCCCGGGACAGGGTCAGAGACCCAGTACTTC.

The chain is built from TRBV21-1 and TRBJ1-5. TRBV21-1 is assigned pseudogene status. CDR3 size: 13 residues. The CDR3: CASSKSGNQPQHF. In DNA form, the CDR3 reads TGTGCCAGCAGCAAATCGGGAAATCAGCCCCAGCATTTT.

The genes are TRBV5-6 and TRBJ2-2; TRBD2 matches at 7 bases. With 5 bases clipped from V and 4 bases from J, the junction kept 8 bases outside the gene matches. Germline V gene sequence: CDR1 SGHDT, CDR2 YYEEEE. This CDR3 is built from 15 residues. The CDR3 region is CASRLGRVRTGELFF. CDR3 sequence (DNA): TGTGCCAGCAGACTAGGGAGGGTGCGCACCGGGGAGCTGTTTTTT.

The V call is TRBV28, the J call TRBJ2-5; maybe TRBD1 (6 bases). V lost 5 bases, J lost 4 bases, and 11 bases lay in between. CDR3 size: 13 residues. Germline-derived CDR1 and CDR2 are MDHEN and SYDVKM. The CDR3 sequence: CASSTGFPETQYF. The CDR3 DNA reads TGTGCCAGCAGTACAGGGTTCCCAGAGACCCAGTACTTC. The whole variable domain, remainder taken from reference TRBV28 and TRBJ2-5, is DVKVTQSSRYLVKRTGEKVFLECVQDMDHENMFWYRQDPGLGLRLIYFSYDVKMKEKGDIPEGYSVSREKKERFSLILESASTNQTSMYLCASSTGFPETQYFGPGTRLLVL.

The V gene is TRBV9, the J gene TRBJ1-1; weak D call: TRBD1 (6 bases). This CDR3 is 14 amino acids long. With 4 bases removed from V and 10 bases from J, the gap between germline ends came to 20 bases. Germline V gene lookup returns CDR1 SGDLS and CDR2 YYNGEE. The CDR3 nucleotides read TGTGCCAGCAGCCCTATAGCGGGGGGACATACAGCTTTCTTT. It codes for CASSPIAGGHTAFF.

The chain links TRBV6-1 to TRBJ1-5; possibly TRBD1 for D (5 bases). Germline-derived CDR1 and CDR2 are MNHNS and SASEGT. V lost 3 bases, J lost 6 bases, and 12 bases lay in between. CDR3 length: 14 residues. CDR3: CASSDIRVGQPQHF. The CDR3 DNA reads as TGTGCCAGCAGTGATATCAGGGTCGGTCAGCCCCAGCATTTT.

This sequence joins TRBV2 and TRBJ2-2, with 9 positions matching TRBD2. Germline loops: CDR1 SNHLY, CDR2 FYNNEI. Trimming cost V 6 bases and J 5 bases; bases outside gene matches: 7. The CDR3 runs to 15 residues. Written as DNA, the CDR3 is TGTGCCAGCAGGGCTCTAGCGGGACATACCGGGGAGCTGTTTTTT. Translated: CASRALAGHTGELFF.

This rearrangement joins TRBV6-5 to TRBJ2-5; 13 bases are a match to TRBD2. V dropped 6 bases and J dropped 9; count of bases not matched to a gene: 10. This CDR3 is 15 amino acids long. Per the germline V gene, CDR1 is MNHEY and CDR2 is SVGAGI. CDR3 DNA: TGTGCCAGCAGAACACTAGCGGGAGGGTCCGCGGCCCAGTACTTC. Translation: CASRTLAGGSAAQYF.

This chain links TRBV5-6 with TRBJ2-7; D uncertain. V dropped 1 base and J dropped 1 base, with 12 bases sitting between them. Germline V lookup: CDR1 SGHDT, CDR2 YYEEEE. The CDR3 loop spans 15 amino acids. The CDR3 DNA sequence: TGTGCCAGCAGCTTGTACGGGTTCGGTTCCTACGAGCAGTACTTC. Protein product: CASSLYGFGSYEQYF. The variable domain in full, completed from reference TRBV5-6 and TRBJ2-7, reads DAGVTQSPTHLIKTRGQQVTLRCSPKSGHDTVSWYQQALGQGPQFIFQYYEEEERQRGNFPDRFSGHQFPNYSSELNVNALLLGDSALYLCASSLYGFGSYEQYFGPGTRLTVT.

The V gene is TRBV19, the J gene TRBJ1-2, with a weak D call TRBD1 (5 bases). The V gene's germline CDR1 is LNHDA and CDR2 SQIVND (reference sequence). Trimming removed 5 bases at V and 5 bases at J, with 18 bases between. The CDR3 is 15 residues long. DNA of the CDR3: TGTGCCAGTAGTGGGCGGCCTCAGGGAGGTTATGGCTACACCTTC. Translated, it gives CASSGRPQGGYGYTF. Together with reference TRBV19 and TRBJ1-2, the CDR3 gives the full variable domain: DGGITQSPKYLFRKEGQNVTLSCEQNLNHDAMYWYRQDPGQGLRLIYYSQIVNDFQKGDIAEGYSVSREKKESFPLTVTSAQKNPTAFYLCASSGRPQGGYGYTFGSGTRLTVV.

This chain uses TRBV6-6 with TRBJ2-2, with TRBD1 matching 7 bases. The CDR3 runs to 16 residues. CDR1 is MNHNY, CDR2 SVGAGI, per germline (reference sequence). Trimming cost V 8 bases and J 2 bases; bases outside gene matches: 11. The CDR3 protein is CASFETGPYNTGELFF. Written as DNA, the CDR3 is TGTGCCAGCTTCGAGACAGGGCCTTATAACACCGGGGAGCTGTTTTTT.

The chain couples TRBV6-6 to TRBJ1-2, with a possible D match to TRBD1 (6 bases). The germline V and J ends were trimmed by 2 bases and 1 base, with 11 bases remaining between them. The CDR3 loop spans 15 amino acids. Germline-derived CDR1 and CDR2 are MNHNY and SVGAGI (reference sequence). The CDR3 sequence: CASSYRGGSNYGYTF. CDR3 DNA sequence: TGTGCCAGCAGTTACCGGGGGGGCAGTAACTATGGCTACACCTTC.

The chain has TRBV7-2 and TRBJ2-3, with 7 bases fitting TRBD2. This CDR3 has 15 residues. After removal of 8 bases from V and 1 base from J, the junction contained 9 bases not matched to a gene. Germline CDR1 SGHTA, CDR2 FQGNSA. The CDR3 loop reads CASDLAASGTDTQYF. The CDR3 nucleotides read TGTGCCAGCGACCTAGCGGCGTCTGGCACAGATACGCAGTATTTT.